This entry lists 6 T cell receptor beta chains sequenced from one sample in a study of T cell changes during pregnancy in multiple sclerosis. The data were produced by immunoSEQ multiplex PCR, yet TCRdb's version contains in-frame clones alone and is incomplete. This sample has 45,000 to 55,000 clones, with roughly 92% found just once. Sequencing used peripheral blood, obtained after pregnancy. Every receptor here comes from a female donor with multiple sclerosis, enrolled in a pregnancy study.

The table lists this clone with a count of one. This chain connects TRBV5-1 to TRBJ2-5; TRBD2 matches at 8 bases. The CDR3 consists of 14 residues. With V trimmed by 4 bases and J by 4 bases, 6 bases remained unmatched. Per the germline V gene, CDR1 is SGHRS and CDR2 is YFSETQ. The CDR3 sequence: CASSPGGARETQYF. The CDR3 coding sequence is TGCGCCAGCAGCCCCGGGGGGGCGAGAGAGACCCAGTACTTC.

This sequence joins TRBV6-5 and TRBJ2-3; D is perhaps TRBD2 (6 bases). This CDR3 has 13 residues. From germline, CDR1 is MNHEY and CDR2 SVGAGI. Trimming took 6 bases from V and 7 from J, leaving 14 bases between them. DNA for the CDR3: TGTGCCAGCAGCCCCGGGACTGACTATACGCAGTATTTT. This gives the protein CASSPGTDYTQYF.

This sequence joins TRBV5-1 and TRBJ2-3, with 8 bases lining up with TRBD1. This CDR3 has 16 residues. Trimming cost V 0 bases and J 2 bases; bases outside gene matches: 5. CDR1 SGHRS and CDR2 YFSETQ come from the germline V gene. CDR3 in amino acids: CASSLDQGAATDTQYF. The CDR3 coding sequence is TGCGCCAGCAGCTTGGACCAGGGGGCGGCCACAGATACGCAGTATTTT.

There are a few counts of this clone. The chain couples TRBV20-1 to TRBJ2-4, with 8 nucleotides matching TRBD1. Germline-derived CDR1 and CDR2 are DFQATT and SNEGSKA (reference sequence). This CDR3 is 11 amino acids long. J was trimmed by 6 bases and V by 5 bases; bases with no gene match: 0. CDR3 protein: CSADRGNIQYF. The CDR3 nucleotides read TGCAGTGCTGACAGGGGAAACATTCAGTACTTC.

About this clone: Germline is not matched at one junction end, which may reflect a read error. In DNA, the CDR3 is TGTGCCTCCGGTGATGCGCCTCCATTCGTAGGGGACTACCAGCAGTACTTC. It is translated as CASGDAPPFVGDYQQYF. V is TRBV30 and J is TRBJ2-7; 7 bases are a match to TRBD2. This CDR3 is 17 amino acids long. Germline V gene lookup returns CDR1 GTSNPN and CDR2 SVGIG (reference sequence).

The DNA for the CDR3 is TGTGCCAGCAGCCCCGGGGGGACGGGAAACATTCAGTACTTC. Protein: CASSPGGTGNIQYF. The chain carries TRBV7-2 and TRBJ2-4; 7 bases are shared with TRBD2. In germline, CDR1 is SGHTA, CDR2 FQGNSA. This CDR3 has 14 residues. The J segment lost 6 bases and the V segment lost 5 bases, leaving 7 bases of the junction unmatched.